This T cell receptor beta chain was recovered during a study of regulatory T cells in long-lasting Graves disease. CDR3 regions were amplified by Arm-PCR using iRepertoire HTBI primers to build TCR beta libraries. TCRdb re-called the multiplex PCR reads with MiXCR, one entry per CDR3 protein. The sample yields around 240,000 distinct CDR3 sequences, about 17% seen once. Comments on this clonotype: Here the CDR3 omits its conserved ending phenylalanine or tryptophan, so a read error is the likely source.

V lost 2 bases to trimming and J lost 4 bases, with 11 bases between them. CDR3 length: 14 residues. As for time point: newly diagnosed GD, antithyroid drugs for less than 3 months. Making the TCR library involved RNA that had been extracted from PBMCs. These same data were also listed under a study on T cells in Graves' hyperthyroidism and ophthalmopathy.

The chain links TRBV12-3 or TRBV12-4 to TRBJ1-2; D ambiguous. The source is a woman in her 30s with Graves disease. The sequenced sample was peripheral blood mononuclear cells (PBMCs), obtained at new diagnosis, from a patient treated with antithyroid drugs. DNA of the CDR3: TGTGCCAGCAGTTTAAACAAAGGCGTCTATGGCTACACCCTC. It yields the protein CASSLNKGVYGYTL.